These T cell receptor beta chains were read from a single sample in a study of shared clonotypes between healthy human individuals. TCRdb's copy holds only in-frame clones and misses some; the assay was immunoSEQ multiplex PCR. The sample lists fewer than 850,000 clones, 55% to 75% seen once, with roughly 1.8% in the top ten. Material for sequencing was memory CD4+ T cells sorted from blood. These receptors came from a woman in her thirties in good health. Each CDR3 is given with its conserved first and last residue.

>TRBV5-1|TRBJ2-5|12
CASSWGEETQYF
>TRBV6-1|TRBJ2-5|16
CASSEVLAGGRETQYF
>TRBV5-1|TRBJ2-7|15
CASSLAPGNDYEQYF
>TRBV4-2|TRBJ2-2|19
CASSQALLAGVKNTGELFF
>TRBV11-2|TRBJ1-1|14
CASSYRVDGTEAFF
>TRBV6-5|TRBJ2-7|15
CASSSQGTGSYEQYF
>TRBV7-9|TRBJ1-5|12
CASSLKQEPQHF
>TRBV7-8|TRBJ2-4|13
CASSFQGSNIQYF
>TRBV15|TRBJ1-1|16
CATSRSWAGPNTEAFF
>TRBV28|TRBJ1-1|16
CASSLPSGQGSAEAFF
>TRBV29-1|TRBJ1-5|13
CSAVWGSNQPQHF
>TRBV27|TRBJ2-3|13
CASRGLHTDTQYF
>TRBV18|TRBJ2-5|16
CASSRWDSGSSETQYF
>TRBV18|TRBJ1-3|15
CASSQGLSSGNTIYF
>TRBV28|TRBJ2-1|16
CASSRLQGRVTNEQFF
>TRBV5-1|TRBJ2-7|14
CASGPDRVPYEQYF
>TRBV28|TRBJ1-1|17
CASSLGTGRRPNTEAFF
>TRBV19|TRBJ1-5|15
CASSTTGGNNQPQHF
>TRBV18|TRBJ2-2|13
CASSPTSPGELFF
>TRBV28|TRBJ2-2|15
CASSPRGGVTGELFF
>TRBV4-1|TRBJ2-3|16
CASSQVSGRAADTQYF
>TRBV7-8|TRBJ1-1|15
CASSTQTGIGTEAFF
>TRBV15|TRBJ1-4|15
CATSRDHGADEKLFF
>TRBV27|TRBJ1-5|15
CASSSQGWGNQPQHF
>TRBV2|TRBJ2-4|17
CASSPLASGLAKNIQYF
>TRBV11-2|TRBJ2-6|15
CASSLTGAGANVLTF
>TRBV19|TRBJ2-7|14
CASSTLAGEYEQYF